The 15 T cell receptor beta chains presented below share a single source sample, sequenced in a study of OX40 agonist ivuxolimab in advanced cancers. The data were produced by immunoSEQ multiplex PCR, yet TCRdb's version contains in-frame clones alone and is incomplete. The sample contains some 80,000 clones, roughly 90% of which appear only once. Sequencing used CD4+ or CD8+ T cells sorted from blood, obtained in a trial of the OX40 agonist ivuxolimab. These receptor sequences come from an adult with an advanced solid tumor such as melanoma, head and neck, liver or kidney cancer.

This chain links TRBV11-3 with TRBJ2-1; TRBD2 matches at 9 bases. This CDR3 is 17 amino acids long. Looked up from germline, CDR1 is SGHNT and CDR2 is YENEEA. With 4 bases clipped from V and 2 bases from J, the junction kept 9 bases outside the gene matches. The DNA for the CDR3 is TGTGCCAGCAGCTCCAGCGGGGCTAGCGGGGCCTACAATGAGCAGTTCTTC. The encoded protein is CASSSSGASGAYNEQFF.

This sequence joins TRBV28 and TRBJ1-1; possibly TRBD1 for D (5 bases). Germline V gene lookup returns CDR1 MDHEN and CDR2 SYDVKM. The CDR3 consists of 13 residues. V dropped 3 bases and J dropped 4 bases, with 9 bases sitting between them. Here the CDR3 reads CASSLWGTTEAFF. For the CDR3, the DNA is TGTGCCAGCAGTTTGTGGGGGACCACTGAAGCTTTCTTT.

Here the CDR3 reads CASSLLAGLLYEQYF. The CDR3 nucleotides are TGTGCCAGCAGCCTACTAGCGGGCCTTCTCTACGAGCAGTACTTC. This sequence joins TRBV6-6 and TRBJ2-7, with 9 bases that match TRBD2. Trimming cost V 6 bases and J 3 bases; bases outside gene matches: 9. The CDR3 spans 15 residues. Germline V lookup: CDR1 MNHNY, CDR2 SVGAGI (reference sequence).

The CDR3 DNA follows: TGTGCTAGTACCATACTAGCCCAGCCCCAGCATTTT. This sequence encodes CASTILAQPQHF. The chain uses TRBV12-5 and TRBJ1-5; unclear D gene. CDR1 LGHNT and CDR2 FRNRAP come from the germline V gene. The CDR3 loop spans 12 amino acids. V lost 8 bases and J lost 7, with 12 bases in between.

V is TRBV5-1 and J is TRBJ2-5; the D gene is possibly TRBD1 (5 bases). There are 14 residues in the CDR3. V gave up 2 bases and J gave up 4 bases, with 12 bases separating them. Per germline, CDR1 SGHRS and CDR2 YFSETQ. The CDR3 protein is CASSLSGQAETQYF. Written as DNA, the CDR3 is TGCGCCAGCAGCTTAAGTGGACAAGCAGAGACCCAGTACTTC.

The rearrangement links TRBV2 to TRBJ2-1, with TRBD2 matching over 7 bases. The CDR3 contains 12 residues. The V and J ends lost 7 bases and 6 bases, in that order; junction bases with no gene match: 3. Looked up from germline, CDR1 is SNHLY and CDR2 is FYNNEI. This chain's CDR3 is CASTLAVNEQFF. The CDR3 DNA reads as TGTGCCAGCACGCTAGCGGTCAATGAGCAGTTCTTC.

This sequence joins TRBV12-5 and TRBJ1-2; D possibly corresponds to TRBD1 (5 bases). This CDR3 comprises 12 residues. Per the germline V gene, CDR1 is LGHNT and CDR2 is FRNRAP. V lost 1 base, J lost 7 bases, and 7 bases lay in between. The CDR3 nucleotides read TGTGCTAGTGGTTTGGGCAGGGCTGGCTACACCTTC. Protein product: CASGLGRAGYTF.

The chain joins TRBV27 to TRBJ2-7; 12 positions agree with TRBD1. Unmatched junction bases numbered 8, after V lost 3 bases and J lost 5 bases. Germline assignment: CDR1 MNHEY and CDR2 SMNVEV (reference sequence). The CDR3 is 16 residues long. The CDR3 reads CASSLGNRDRGHEQYF. CDR3 DNA: TGTGCCAGCAGTTTGGGAAACCGGGACAGGGGGCACGAGCAGTACTTC.

This rearrangement joins TRBV6-6 to TRBJ1-5; D is unresolved. CDR3 size: 14 residues. CDR1 MNHNY and CDR2 SVGAGI come from the germline V gene (reference sequence). The ends were cut back, 3 bases at V and 2 bases at J, with 8 bases in the middle. The CDR3 bases are TGTGCCAGCAGTTATGGTGGGGGCAATCAGCCCCAGCATTTT. Its protein is CASSYGGGNQPQHF.

The V gene is TRBV6-1, the J gene TRBJ1-1; D ambiguous. There are 12 residues in the CDR3. Germline V lookup: CDR1 MNHNS, CDR2 SASEGT. The V end lost 2 bases, the J end lost 5 bases, and 6 bases lay between the germline ends. DNA of the CDR3: TGTGCCAGCAGTGAATGGGTGACTGAAGCTTTCTTT. This translates into CASSEWVTEAFF.

V usage is TRBV11-1 and J usage is TRBJ2-5; the match to TRBD1 covers 7 bases. Germline CDR1 reads SGHAT; CDR2 reads FQDESV (reference sequence). The CDR3 has 15 amino acids. V lost 5 bases, J lost 4 bases, and 10 bases stayed unmatched. In DNA form, the CDR3 reads TGTGCCAGCAGCCCCCGACAGGGTAAAGGAGAGACCCAGTACTTC. Protein sequence: CASSPRQGKGETQYF. The variable domain in full, completed from reference TRBV11-1 and TRBJ2-5, reads EAEVAQSPRYKITEKSQAVAFWCDPISGHATLYWYRQILGQGPELLVQFQDESVVDDSQLPKDRFSAERLKGVDSTLKIQPAELGDSAMYLCASSPRQGKGETQYFGPGTRLLVL.

V gene TRBV5-5 combines with J gene TRBJ2-3; 12 nucleotides align to TRBD2. This CDR3 spans 13 amino acids. Trimming at V came to 4 bases and at J to 10 bases, leaving 4 bases not matched to a gene. Germline V gene sequence: CDR1 SGHKS, CDR2 YYEKEE (reference sequence). The CDR3 DNA reads TGTGCCAGCAGCGGACTAGCGGGGCCTTCGCAGTATTTT. Translation gives CASSGLAGPSQYF.

CDR3 sequence: CASPAGGGQPQHF. The CDR3, as DNA: TGCGCCAGCCCGGCGGGAGGTGGTCAGCCCCAGCATTTT. This chain uses TRBV5-1 with TRBJ1-5; no reliable D call. The CDR3 spans 13 residues. Deletions cut 7 bases from V and 6 bases from J, with 14 bases between. Germline CDR1 and CDR2: SGHRS and YFSETQ.

The V and J genes are TRBV7-8 and TRBJ1-2; tentative D call: TRBD1 (5 bases). Between the trimmed V and J ends, which lost 7 bases and 7 bases, there was a span of 19 bases. CDR1 SGHVS and CDR2 FQNEAQ come from the germline V gene. There are 14 residues in the CDR3. CDR3 DNA: TGTGCCAGCACTCGGCCGGGGACCTTGTTTGGCTACACCTTC. Translation: CASTRPGTLFGYTF.

The chain uses TRBV6-5 and TRBJ1-1, with 7 bases lining up with TRBD1. Germline V gene sequence: CDR1 MNHEY, CDR2 SVGAGI. After removal of 7 bases from V and 4 bases from J, the junction contained 6 bases not matched to a gene. The length of the CDR3 is 13 residues. Here the CDR3 reads CASIRTGGTEAFF. The CDR3 DNA follows: TGTGCCAGCATTCGGACAGGAGGCACTGAAGCTTTCTTT.